The 5 T cell receptor beta chains presented below share a single source sample, sequenced in a study of T cell responses to AZD1222 COVID-19 vaccine. Sequencing used immunoSEQ multiplex PCR; TCRdb keeps in-frame clones, though not all of them. The sample carries 200,000 to 300,000 clones, 85% to 95% recorded once. The specimen was peripheral blood, collected on day 0 of AZD1222 vaccination. The receptors shown here come from an adult in good health.

V usage is TRBV19 and J usage is TRBJ1-1; D ambiguous. This CDR3 region has 14 residues. The V end was cut by 7 bases, the J end by 7 bases, with 19 bases between. Germline-derived CDR1 and CDR2 are LNHDA and SQIVND (reference sequence). CDR3 nucleotides: TGTGCCAGTACGCCGCGGTCCTCTCGGGGTGAAGCTTTCTTT. It yields the protein CASTPRSSRGEAFF.

This clone was seen a single time. This chain joins TRBV19 and TRBJ1-2; 8 bases match TRBD1. This CDR3 has 17 residues. The trim removed 6 bases at V and 2 bases at J, leaving 14 bases unmatched. Germline V gene lookup returns CDR1 LNHDA and CDR2 SQIVND (reference sequence). This CDR3 reads CASSPGTGLNLNYGYTF. In DNA form, the CDR3 reads TGTGCCAGTAGCCCCGGGACAGGCCTCAACCTCAACTATGGCTACACCTTC.

The rearrangement uses TRBV5-1 and TRBJ1-1, with D possibly matching TRBD1 (5 bases). The CDR3 loop spans 13 amino acids. V lost 3 bases, J lost 6 bases, and 12 bases lay in between. Germline V gene sequence: CDR1 SGHRS, CDR2 YFSETQ. The CDR3 region is CASSSIPGPEAFF. DNA for the CDR3: TGCGCCAGCAGCTCGATTCCGGGACCTGAAGCTTTCTTT.

This sequence joins TRBV9 and TRBJ2-7; 15 nucleotides match TRBD2. Unmatched junction bases numbered 9, after V lost 4 bases and J lost 7 bases. Germline CDR1 is SGDLS and CDR2 is YYNGEE. CDR3 length: 16 amino acids. CDR3 amino acids: CASSPPGLAGGREQYF. Written as DNA, the CDR3 is TGTGCCAGCAGCCCTCCGGGACTAGCGGGAGGTAGGGAGCAGTACTTC.

This clone showed up just once. The chain joins TRBV28 to TRBJ1-5; TRBD1 matches at 7 bases. The CDR3 consists of 14 residues. CDR1 and CDR2 (germline): MDHEN, SYDVKM. The ends lost 8 bases at V and 9 bases at J; junction bases unmatched: 13. CDR3 sequence reads: CASGWTGGQGPQHF. As DNA, the CDR3 is TGTGCCAGCGGGTGGACAGGCGGTCAGGGGCCCCAGCATTTT.